Here is one T cell receptor (beta chain) with its context. Its antigen is unidentified. The data are from a study of radiotherapy plus CTLA-4 blockade in lung cancer. Study-level information: There were objective responses in roughly 17% of patients, and over 30% had disease control. Study-level points and caveats: Early clonal dynamics of blood T cells, together with interferon-beta, were reported as the best response predictor. In blood, tumor-derived TCR clones expanded after radiotherapy plus ipilimumab.

The protocol was immunoSEQ multiplex PCR, while the TCRdb copy is restricted to in-frame clones and leaves out a portion. Found here are 81,000 or so clones, roughly 86% of them singletons; the top ten hold roughly 0.95%. Germline-derived CDR1 and CDR2 are MGHDK and SYGVNS. The CDR3 extends over 13 amino acids. Trimming stripped 7 bases from V and 5 bases from J, with 14 bases between. The receptor's source is a human donor with non-small cell lung cancer who had stable disease on radiotherapy plus ipilimumab. The chain carries TRBV25-1 and TRBJ1-2; TRBD1 is a possible D gene (5 bases). Specimen: peripheral blood, collected from a patient treated with radiotherapy plus ipilimumab. The DNA of the CDR3 is TGTGCCAGCAACGGGGGAGCAGGATATGGCTACACCTTC. Residues: CASNGGAGYGYTF.